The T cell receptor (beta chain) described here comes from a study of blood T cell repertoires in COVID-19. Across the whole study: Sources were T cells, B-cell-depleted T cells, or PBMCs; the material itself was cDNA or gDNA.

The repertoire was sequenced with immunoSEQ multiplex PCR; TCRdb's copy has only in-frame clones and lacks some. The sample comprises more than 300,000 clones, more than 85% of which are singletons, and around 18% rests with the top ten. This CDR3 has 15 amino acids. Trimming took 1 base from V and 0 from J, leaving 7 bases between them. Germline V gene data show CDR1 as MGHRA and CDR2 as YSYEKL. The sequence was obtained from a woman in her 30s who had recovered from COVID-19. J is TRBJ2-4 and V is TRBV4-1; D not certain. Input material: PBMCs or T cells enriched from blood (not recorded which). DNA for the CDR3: TGCGCCAGCAGCCAAGTGAGGCTAGCCAAAAACATTCAGTACTTC. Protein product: CASSQVRLAKNIQYF.